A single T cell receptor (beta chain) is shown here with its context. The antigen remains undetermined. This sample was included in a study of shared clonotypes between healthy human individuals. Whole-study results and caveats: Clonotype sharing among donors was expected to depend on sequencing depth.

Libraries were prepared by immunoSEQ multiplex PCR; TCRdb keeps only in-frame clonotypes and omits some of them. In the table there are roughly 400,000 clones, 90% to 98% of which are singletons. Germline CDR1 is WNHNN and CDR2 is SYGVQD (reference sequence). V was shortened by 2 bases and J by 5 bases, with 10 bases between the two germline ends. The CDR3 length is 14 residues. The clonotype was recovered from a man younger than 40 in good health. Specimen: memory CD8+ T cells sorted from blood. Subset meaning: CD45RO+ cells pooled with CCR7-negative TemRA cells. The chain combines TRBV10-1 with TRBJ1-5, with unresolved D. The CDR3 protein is CASSEAGLDQPQHF. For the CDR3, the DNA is TGCGCCAGCAGTGAGGCCGGTCTCGATCAGCCCCAGCATTTT.